The clone carrying this TCR beta chain has a single count. This sample was included in a study of blood T cell repertoires in COVID-19. Study-level background: Samples came from the United States, Italy and Spain, spanning acute and convalescent COVID-19. PBMCs, B-cell-depleted T cells, or T cells provided the cDNA or gDNA that made up the material.

Donors were grouped by their self-reported clinical history. Recovered participants had two consecutive negative NP/OP PCR tests, healthcare professional clearance, or symptom resolution. This CDR3 region has 15 residues. Germline V lookup: CDR1 LNHDA, CDR2 SQIVND (reference sequence). The V end lost 5 bases, the J end lost 0 bases, and 11 bases lay between the germline ends. The repertoire was sequenced with immunoSEQ multiplex PCR; TCRdb's copy has only in-frame clones and lacks some. There are hundreds of thousands of clones in the sample; 89% occur only once, and approximately 5.2% lies in the top ten.

The material sequenced was PBMCs or T cells enriched from blood (not recorded which). The gene calls are TRBV19 and TRBJ2-1; D perhaps matches TRBD2 (5 bases). This TCR was recovered from a man aged 55 to 70 who had recovered from COVID-19. This CDR3 reads CASSRVGSSYNEQFF. The CDR3 nucleotides read TGTGCCAGTAGTCGAGTAGGGAGCTCCTACAATGAGCAGTTCTTC.